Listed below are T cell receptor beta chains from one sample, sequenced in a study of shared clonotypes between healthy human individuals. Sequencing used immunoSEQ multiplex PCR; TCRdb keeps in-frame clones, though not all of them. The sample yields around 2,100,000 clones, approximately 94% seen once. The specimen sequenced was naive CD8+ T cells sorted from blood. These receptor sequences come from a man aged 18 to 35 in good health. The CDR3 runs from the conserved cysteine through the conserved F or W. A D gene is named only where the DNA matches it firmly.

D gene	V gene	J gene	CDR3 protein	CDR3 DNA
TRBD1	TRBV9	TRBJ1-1	CASSGGQGMNTEAFF	TGTGCCAGCAGCGGAGGACAGGGAATGAACACTGAAGCTTTCTTT
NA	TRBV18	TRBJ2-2	CASPRRNGELFF	TGTGCCAGCCCCCGGAGGAACGGGGAGCTGTTTTTT
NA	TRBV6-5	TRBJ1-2	CASSPTQPWGYTF	TGTGCCAGCAGCCCTACTCAGCCTTGGGGCTACACCTTC
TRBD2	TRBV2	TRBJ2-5	CASSALAGSQETQYF	TGTGCCAGCAGTGCGCTAGCGGGGTCTCAAGAGACCCAGTACTTC
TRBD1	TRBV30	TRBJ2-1	CAWRGLRDSQYNEQFF	TGTGCCTGGAGAGGCCTCCGGGACAGCCAGTACAATGAGCAGTTCTTC
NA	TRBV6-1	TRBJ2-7	CASSASGLYSYEQYF	TGTGCCAGCAGCGCCTCCGGGTTGTACTCCTACGAGCAGTACTTC
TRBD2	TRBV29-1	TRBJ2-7	CSALPGGAPYEQYF	TGCAGCGCCCTTCCGGGAGGGGCACCCTACGAGCAGTACTTC
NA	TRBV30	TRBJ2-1	CAWEKVDEQFF	TGTGCCTGGGAAAAGGTCGATGAGCAGTTCTTC
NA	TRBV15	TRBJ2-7	CATSSNRHQSYEQYF	TGTGCCACCAGCAGCAACCGACACCAATCCTACGAGCAGTACTTC
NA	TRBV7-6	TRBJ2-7	CASSLSSLGPRSDEQYF	TGTGCCAGCAGCTTAAGTTCGTTGGGCCCTCGAAGCGACGAGCAGTACTTC